This is a list of T cell receptor beta chains from one sample in a study of human T cells and chemical hapten exposure. TCRdb reanalysed the RACE reads using MiXCR and keeps one entry per CDR3 protein. In the table there are approximately 90,000 distinct CDR3 sequences, roughly a quarter of which are singletons. Sequenced material: whole blood, taken in connection with sensitization to the hapten diphenylcyclopropenone (DPC). These receptors came from a man in his forties with alopecia areata. Some clones in this sample may be carry-over from other donors' samples. Both conserved end residues are part of each CDR3. Fields, in order: clone size, J gene, V gene, CDR3 protein. Size is omitted from some rows. Given values are once, few, many or a class for expanded clones.

.,TRBJ2-2,TRBV7-9,CASSPRASTGELFF
.,TRBJ1-1,TRBV28,CASGDGTQNTEAFF
.,TRBJ2-1,TRBV6-2/TRBV6-3,CASSLLAGGGNEQFF
few,TRBJ2-3,TRBV2,CASTPTSGSLTDTQYF
.,TRBJ2-7,TRBV20-1,CSAPPEDPPYEQYF
.,TRBJ2-1,TRBV20-1,CSARTGASYNEQFF
few,TRBJ1-5,TRBV6-1,CASSVEGHEPQHF
few,TRBJ2-4,TRBV12-3/TRBV12-4,CASSLAAGSRVQYF
.,TRBJ1-3,TRBV18,CASSPPGTPSGNTIYF
.,TRBJ2-2,TRBV6-5,CASRSLKRTGDGNGELFF
few,TRBJ1-2,TRBV7-9,CASSLELEYGYTF
few,TRBJ2-7,TRBV12-3/TRBV12-4,CASSLTPSGTYEQYF
many,TRBJ1-5,TRBV7-9,CASSLSDGNQPQHF
few,TRBJ2-1,TRBV29-1,CSVLASGNEQFF
.,TRBJ1-5,TRBV28,CASSLGNRGSNQPQHF
.,TRBJ2-3,TRBV5-4,CASSLGGSRRDTQYF
.,TRBJ2-1,TRBV12-3/TRBV12-4,CASSLPGNEQFF
.,TRBJ1-1,TRBV5-1,CASSSSPGTGGTEAFF
.,TRBJ2-2,TRBV6-5,CASSRYRDRVNTGELFF
.,TRBJ1-1,TRBV20-1,CSARDPGEWNTEAFF
few,TRBJ2-3,TRBV6-2/TRBV6-3,CASSSFRQAGGDTQYF
.,TRBJ2-1,TRBV7-9,CASSSRDRGDEQFF
few,TRBJ2-5,TRBV12-3/TRBV12-4,CASSPTGLETQYF
.,TRBJ2-7,TRBV25-1,CASKGQGSYEQYF
.,TRBJ1-3,TRBV4-2,CASSQGPGAGNTIYF
few,TRBJ2-7,TRBV28,CASSLPGVVSYEQYF
.,TRBJ2-7,TRBV20-1,CSASNRGQTIYEQYF
few,TRBJ2-3,TRBV12-3/TRBV12-4,CASSLGIVTQYF
.,TRBJ2-7,TRBV9,CASSVEVGAYEQYF
few,TRBJ2-7,TRBV12-3/TRBV12-4,CASSLAGAVYEQYF
.,TRBJ2-1,TRBV10-3,CAISDGGRNYNEQFF
few,TRBJ2-7,TRBV15,CATSNPTSGNRLSSYEQYF
few,TRBJ1-5,TRBV28,CASSPLQGVWQPQHF
.,TRBJ2-1,TRBV11-2,CASSLGTGTSGVEQFF
.,TRBJ2-3,TRBV5-4,CASSRQRTDTQYF
few,TRBJ2-2,TRBV6-5,CASSYSADTGELFF
few,TRBJ2-7,TRBV20-1,CSARDLKGRGYEQYF
.,TRBJ2-5,TRBV2,CASSEGASETQYF
few,TRBJ1-1,TRBV29-1,CSVVGLEDGWNTEAFF
once,TRBJ2-3,TRBV6-2/TRBV6-3,CASRSGRGTDTQYF
.,TRBJ1-1,TRBV4-2,CASSQDRVPNTEAFF
.,TRBJ1-4,TRBV9,CASSYREVGEKLFF
.,TRBJ2-1,TRBV20-1,CSATPGLERNEQFF
.,TRBJ2-7,TRBV28,CASSSSYPTYEQYF
.,TRBJ1-1,TRBV6-5,CASSRGMNTEVFF
.,TRBJ2-3,TRBV11-2,CASSLITPSTDTQYF
.,TRBJ2-7,TRBV21-1,CVSKCGYEQYF
.,TRBJ2-3,TRBV5-6,CASSARTRSPDTQYF
few,TRBJ2-4,TRBV2,CASSDGARDIQYF
many,TRBJ2-5,TRBV29-1,CSVMAGGQETQYF
.,TRBJ2-3,TRBV20-1,CSARSMAGRITDTQYF